A selection of T cell receptor beta chains follows, all from one sample in a study of shared clonotypes between healthy human individuals. Here immunoSEQ multiplex PCR was the method, and the copy in TCRdb shows in-frame clones only, minus some. The table includes millions of clones, roughly nine tenths detected once. The specimen sequenced was naive CD4+ T cells sorted from blood. The origin of the receptors is a man in his late teens or twenties in good health. The CDR3 runs from the conserved cysteine through the conserved F or W. Fields, in order: V gene, J gene, D gene, clone size, CDR3 DNA, CDR3 protein. D genes are given only for firm matches. The listing skips clone size in some rows; elsewhere it reads once, few, many or a size class.

v_call: TRBV19; j_call: TRBJ1-6; d_call: NA; clone_size: NA; cdr3_nt: TGTGCCAGTAGTGTCGGGACGGACAATTCACCCCTCCACTTT; cdr3_aa: CASSVGTDNSPLHF
v_call: TRBV4-3; j_call: TRBJ2-7; d_call: TRBD2; clone_size: NA; cdr3_nt: TGCGCCAGCGACAACCCGGGGAGGGCCATTTATTACTACGAGCAGTACTTC; cdr3_aa: CASDNPGRAIYYYEQYF
v_call: TRBV3-1/TRBV3-2; j_call: TRBJ1-4; d_call: NA; clone_size: NA; cdr3_nt: TGTAAACCAAATGAAAAACTGTTTTTT; cdr3_aa: CKPNEKLFF
v_call: TRBV13; j_call: TRBJ1-1; d_call: NA; clone_size: NA; cdr3_nt: TGTGCCAGCAGCTTACGGGGGCCGAACACTGAAGCTTTCTTT; cdr3_aa: CASSLRGPNTEAFF
v_call: TRBV11-2; j_call: TRBJ2-2; d_call: TRBD2; clone_size: NA; cdr3_nt: TGTGCCAGCAGCCGGACTAGCGGCGGGGAGCTGTTTTTT; cdr3_aa: CASSRTSGGELFF
v_call: TRBV21-1; j_call: TRBJ2-3; d_call: NA; clone_size: NA; cdr3_nt: TGTGCCAGCAACCTGCGCGTGGGTTCTCCAACAGATACGCAGTATTTT; cdr3_aa: CASNLRVGSPTDTQYF
v_call: TRBV5-1; j_call: TRBJ2-7; d_call: TRBD1; clone_size: NA; cdr3_nt: TGCGCCAGCAGAGGGACAGTCGGCTCCTACGAGCAGTACTTC; cdr3_aa: CASRGTVGSYEQYF
v_call: TRBV7-2; j_call: TRBJ2-1; d_call: TRBD1; clone_size: NA; cdr3_nt: TGTGCCAGCGGATCCGACAGGGCCACCTACAATGAGCAGTTCTTC; cdr3_aa: CASGSDRATYNEQFF
v_call: TRBV7-2; j_call: TRBJ1-4; d_call: NA; clone_size: NA; cdr3_nt: TGTGCCAGCGGGGGATATGGCATGGGGGCTCGAAAACTGTTTTTT; cdr3_aa: CASGGYGMGARKLFF
v_call: TRBV10-2; j_call: TRBJ2-4; d_call: NA; clone_size: NA; cdr3_nt: TGCGCCAGCGGACCGGGACCAGCGTCCAAAAACATTCAGTACTTC; cdr3_aa: CASGPGPASKNIQYF
v_call: TRBV2; j_call: TRBJ1-1; d_call: NA; clone_size: NA; cdr3_nt: TGTGCCAGCACCCAGACAGCTCCGATGAACACTGAAGCTTTCTTT; cdr3_aa: CASTQTAPMNTEAFF
v_call: TRBV7-2; j_call: TRBJ2-2; d_call: TRBD2; clone_size: once; cdr3_nt: TGTGCCAGCAGCTTAGAACTAGCGGCCGGGGAGCTGTTTTTT; cdr3_aa: CASSLELAAGELFF
v_call: TRBV6-1; j_call: TRBJ1-5; d_call: NA; clone_size: NA; cdr3_nt: TGTGCCAGCAGTAAACAGGGAACTGACCAGCCCCAGCATTTT; cdr3_aa: CASSKQGTDQPQHF
v_call: TRBV5-1; j_call: TRBJ2-2; d_call: NA; clone_size: NA; cdr3_nt: TGCGCCAGCAGCTTGCCGCGTGCGAACACCGGGGAGCTGTTTTTT; cdr3_aa: CASSLPRANTGELFF
v_call: TRBV2; j_call: TRBJ1-6; d_call: NA; clone_size: NA; cdr3_nt: TGTGCCAGCAGTGAGATACCACCCCTCCACTTT; cdr3_aa: CASSEIPPLHF
v_call: TRBV2; j_call: TRBJ1-5; d_call: NA; clone_size: NA; cdr3_nt: TGTGCCAGCAGTGGTGACCGGCTTAGCAATCAGCCCCAGCATTTT; cdr3_aa: CASSGDRLSNQPQHF
v_call: TRBV15; j_call: TRBJ2-7; d_call: TRBD2; clone_size: NA; cdr3_nt: TGTGCCACCAGCAGAACACTAGCGGGGGGCTACGAGCAGTACTTC; cdr3_aa: CATSRTLAGGYEQYF
v_call: TRBV4-3; j_call: TRBJ1-4; d_call: NA; clone_size: NA; cdr3_nt: TGCGCCAGCAGCCAAGATTTTAGCGAAAAACTGTTTTTT; cdr3_aa: CASSQDFSEKLFF
v_call: TRBV28; j_call: TRBJ1-1; d_call: NA; clone_size: once; cdr3_nt: TGTGCCAGCAGCCCTGTCGACACCTCGAACACTGAAGCTTTCTTT; cdr3_aa: CASSPVDTSNTEAFF
v_call: TRBV28; j_call: TRBJ2-3; d_call: NA; clone_size: NA; cdr3_nt: TGTGCCAGCAGTTATATTTTATTCGGGAATGTTGACACAGATACGCAGTATTTT; cdr3_aa: CASSYILFGNVDTDTQYF
v_call: TRBV11-3; j_call: TRBJ1-5; d_call: NA; clone_size: NA; cdr3_nt: TGTGCCAGCAGCTCCCGGACAATTCATAGCAATCAGCCCCAGCATTTT; cdr3_aa: CASSSRTIHSNQPQHF
v_call: TRBV7-2; j_call: TRBJ1-5; d_call: NA; clone_size: NA; cdr3_nt: TGTGCCAGCAGTAAGAGGGGGGATAGCAATCAGCCCCAGCATTTT; cdr3_aa: CASSKRGDSNQPQHF
v_call: TRBV18; j_call: TRBJ2-5; d_call: TRBD1; clone_size: NA; cdr3_nt: TGTGCCAGCTCACCTACGCAGGGGGCGGGACCCCAAGAGACCCAGTACTTC; cdr3_aa: CASSPTQGAGPQETQYF
v_call: TRBV6-6; j_call: TRBJ1-2; d_call: NA; clone_size: few; cdr3_nt: TGTGCCACCACAGAATACTATGGCTACACCTTC; cdr3_aa: CATTEYYGYTF
v_call: TRBV27; j_call: TRBJ1-2; d_call: TRBD1; clone_size: NA; cdr3_nt: TGTGCCAGCAGTTTCGCGGGACAGGGGACGTCCGGCTACACCTTC; cdr3_aa: CASSFAGQGTSGYTF
v_call: TRBV6-5; j_call: TRBJ1-6; d_call: TRBD1; clone_size: NA; cdr3_nt: TGTGCCAGCAGTTCCGGGACAGATTCACCCCTCCACTTT; cdr3_aa: CASSSGTDSPLHF
v_call: TRBV4-2; j_call: TRBJ2-3; d_call: NA; clone_size: NA; cdr3_nt: TGTGCCAGCAGCCAGGGACGGAACACAGATACGCAGTATTTT; cdr3_aa: CASSQGRNTDTQYF
v_call: TRBV11-2; j_call: TRBJ2-5; d_call: TRBD1; clone_size: NA; cdr3_nt: TGTGCCAGCAGCTGGGGAGCGACAGGGCCCCAAGAGACCCAGTACTTC; cdr3_aa: CASSWGATGPQETQYF
v_call: TRBV29-1; j_call: TRBJ2-1; d_call: NA; clone_size: NA; cdr3_nt: TGCAGCCCCCGGGCGACTTGGGAGCAGTTCTTC; cdr3_aa: CSPRATWEQFF
v_call: TRBV10-3; j_call: TRBJ2-7; d_call: NA; clone_size: NA; cdr3_nt: TGTGCCATCAGTGACGGTTTCGACGAGCAGTACTTC; cdr3_aa: CAISDGFDEQYF
v_call: TRBV9; j_call: TRBJ2-7; d_call: NA; clone_size: NA; cdr3_nt: TGTGCCAGCAGCGCCCGGGACTGGACCTACGAGCAGTACTTC; cdr3_aa: CASSARDWTYEQYF
v_call: TRBV28; j_call: TRBJ2-3; d_call: NA; clone_size: once; cdr3_nt: TGTGCCAGCAGAAACAGGGCTCCCACAGATACGCAGTATTTT; cdr3_aa: CASRNRAPTDTQYF
v_call: TRBV15; j_call: TRBJ2-3; d_call: TRBD1; clone_size: NA; cdr3_nt: TGTGCCACCAGCAGTTCCAGGGGGTCGTTAGATACGCAGTATTTT; cdr3_aa: CATSSSRGSLDTQYF
v_call: TRBV7-7; j_call: TRBJ1-6; d_call: TRBD1; clone_size: NA; cdr3_nt: TGTGCTAGCAGCTGGAGTTTGGGACAGGGTGATTCACCCCTCCACTTT; cdr3_aa: CASSWSLGQGDSPLHF
v_call: TRBV6-5; j_call: TRBJ2-7; d_call: NA; clone_size: NA; cdr3_nt: TGTGCCAGCAGTTACCGAGTCGACTACGAGCAGTACTTC; cdr3_aa: CASSYRVDYEQYF
v_call: TRBV11-3; j_call: TRBJ2-3; d_call: NA; clone_size: NA; cdr3_nt: TGTGCCAGCGGACCCTCACCAGGTACGCAGTATTTT; cdr3_aa: CASGPSPGTQYF
v_call: TRBV2; j_call: TRBJ1-6; d_call: NA; clone_size: NA; cdr3_nt: TGTGCCAGCAGCGGAGACAGTGCCCTTATTTCACCCCTCCACTTT; cdr3_aa: CASSGDSALISPLHF
v_call: TRBV5-1; j_call: TRBJ1-6; d_call: NA; clone_size: NA; cdr3_nt: TGCGCCAGCAGCTTGGCCGGGTATTCACCCCTCCACTTT; cdr3_aa: CASSLAGYSPLHF
v_call: TRBV7-2; j_call: TRBJ2-1; d_call: NA; clone_size: NA; cdr3_nt: TGTGCCAGCAGCTCCCCCCAAGGGCGGGTCGGTGAGCAGTTCTTC; cdr3_aa: CASSSPQGRVGEQFF
v_call: TRBV15; j_call: TRBJ2-1; d_call: NA; clone_size: few; cdr3_nt: TGTGCCACCAGCAGAGATAGGAATGAGCAGTTCTTC; cdr3_aa: CATSRDRNEQFF
v_call: TRBV19; j_call: TRBJ1-6; d_call: TRBD1; clone_size: NA; cdr3_nt: TGTGCCAGTAATGTAGGGGGCATTTCACCCCTCCACTTT; cdr3_aa: CASNVGGISPLHF
v_call: TRBV10-1; j_call: TRBJ1-4; d_call: NA; clone_size: NA; cdr3_nt: TGCGCCAGCAGTGGACAGATTAATGAAAAACTGTTTTTT; cdr3_aa: CASSGQINEKLFF
v_call: TRBV5-4; j_call: TRBJ2-7; d_call: TRBD2; clone_size: NA; cdr3_nt: TGTGCCAGCAGCTTGGCCCCTAGCGGTACCACCTACGAGCAGTACTTC; cdr3_aa: CASSLAPSGTTYEQYF
v_call: TRBV19; j_call: TRBJ2-2; d_call: TRBD1; clone_size: once; cdr3_nt: TGTGCCAGTAGTATCGGCACAGGGGTCACCGGGGAGCTGTTTTTT; cdr3_aa: CASSIGTGVTGELFF
v_call: TRBV5-1; j_call: TRBJ2-7; d_call: NA; clone_size: NA; cdr3_nt: TGCGCCAGCAGCTTGTTGGGCTACGAGCAGTACTTC; cdr3_aa: CASSLLGYEQYF